This T cell receptor (beta chain) originates from a study of cytomegalovirus exposure and HLA in healthy donors. Broader study findings: Per a later analysis, 16,951 TCR beta sequences showed association with HLA alleles at 0.05 false discovery rate. CMV serostatus stood as the only immune exposure information on hand. Reportedly, HLA-A and HLA-B alleles of most subjects were accurately predicted from TCR beta.

60 Vbeta and 13 Jbeta primers were used in PCR. Measured with immunoSEQ multiplex PCR; TCRdb has only the in-frame clones, and not every one. The sample lists 150,000 to 200,000 clones, about 80% occurring once. Turning to this clone: Antigen specificity is unknown.

This CDR3 spans 13 amino acids. Germline CDR1 is SGHNT and CDR2 is YENEEA. V lost 5 bases and J lost 2; bases outside the gene matches: 3. The material sequenced was PBMCs. The chain uses TRBV11-3 and TRBJ2-7, with 7 bases fitting TRBD1. The sequence was collected from a man aged 18 to 29 in good health and CMV-seronegative. DNA for the CDR3: TGTGCCAGCAGCATGGGACAGACCTACGAGCAGTACTTC. Its translation: CASSMGQTYEQYF.